This T cell receptor beta chain was sequenced during a study of control samples from healthy donors and cancer patients. The assay was immunoSEQ multiplex PCR, and TCRdb's table has in-frame clones only and misses some. The sample carries under 200,000 clones, roughly 91% recorded once. Germline V lookup: CDR1 SGHDT, CDR2 YYEEEE. The V end lost 2 bases, the J end lost 4 bases, and 16 bases lay between the germline ends. The CDR3 loop spans 17 amino acids. The clonotype was recovered from a woman in her thirties in good health. The chain links TRBV5-6 to TRBJ1-6; no firm D call. Sequencing was done on a sample of blood. The CDR3 coding sequence is TGTGCCAGCAGCTTTTTTTCGGGCGCCGATTATAATTCACCCCTCCACTTT. Its protein product is CASSFFSGADYNSPLHF. The full variable domain, with the rest looked up from reference TRBV5-6 and TRBJ1-6, is DAGVTQSPTHLIKTRGQQVTLRCSPKSGHDTVSWYQQALGQGPQFIFQYYEEEERQRGNFPDRFSGHQFPNYSSELNVNALLLGDSALYLCASSFFSGADYNSPLHFGNGTRLTVT.